The next 32 T cell receptor beta chains were all read from a single sample in a study of blood T cells in healthy people across ages. A sample-barcoded 5' primer and a J-beta primer mix were used in a second PCR of roughly 6 to 12 cycles. A single record per CDR3 protein comes from TCRdb applying MiXCR to the 5' RACE reads. The sample has around 800,000 distinct CDR3 sequences; around half are singletons. The sequenced material came from blood. These receptors all come from a man aged 80 or over in good health.

There are a few counts of this clonotype. CDR3 DNA: TGTGCCAGCAGTTACGGGGCAACTAGCGGGAGGGCCAGATACGCGTATTTT. It encodes CASSYGATSGRARYAYF. The V and J genes are TRBV6-2 or TRBV6-3 and TRBJ2-3; TRBD2 agrees at 13 bases. Per the germline V gene, CDR1 is MNHEY and CDR2 is SVGEGT. CDR3 length equals 17 residues. The V segment lost 2 bases and the J segment 14 bases; nucleotides outside the gene matches: 16.

CDR3 loop: CASSGRGYTEAFF. The CDR3 DNA reads as TGTGCCAGCAGTGGCAGGGGCTACACTGAAGCTTTCTTT. The V and J genes are TRBV25-1 and TRBJ1-1; maybe TRBD1 (6 bases). From germline, CDR1 is MGHDK and CDR2 SYGVNS. There are 13 residues in the CDR3. The ends were cut back, 4 bases at V and 3 bases at J, with 9 bases in the middle.

The chain joins TRBV10-3 to TRBJ1-2; tentatively, D is TRBD1 (5 bases). Trimming left V 8 bases short and J 4 bases short, with 17 bases between. The CDR3 consists of 14 residues. CDR1 and CDR2 from the germline V gene are ENHRY and SYGVKD. The CDR3: CAIWNQGEPYGYTF. CDR3 coding DNA: TGTGCCATCTGGAATCAGGGAGAACCCTATGGCTACACCTTC.

Comment on this clonotype: A junction end diverges from the germline sequence, so it may reflect a read error. V gene TRBV14 combines with J gene TRBJ2-7, with D possibly being TRBD1 (5 bases). The CDR3 loop spans 15 amino acids. Germline loops: CDR1 SGHDN, CDR2 FVKESK. The CDR3 coding sequence is TGTGCCGGCAGCCAAGAGAACAGGCCCTCCTACGAGCAGTACTTC. Translating gives CAGSQENRPSYEQYF.

The chain links TRBV29-1 to TRBJ2-5; TRBD1 matches at 9 bases. This CDR3 has 14 amino acids. V shed 6 bases and J 11 bases; nucleotides not matched to a gene: 16. Germline CDR1 reads SQVTM; CDR2 reads ANQGSEA. The CDR3 bases are TGCAGCGTCGTGGGGGGACAGGGCGTCAATGAGCAGTACTTC. Translation: CSVVGGQGVNEQYF.

The gene calls are TRBV5-1 and TRBJ1-1; possibly TRBD1 for D (5 bases). Germline CDR1 SGHRS, CDR2 YFSETQ. V shed 4 bases and J shed 4 bases, with 17 bases lying between them. The CDR3 extends over 15 amino acids. The CDR3 sequence is CASSPLGATGTEAFF. CDR3 DNA sequence: TGCGCCAGCAGCCCGCTTGGGGCTACTGGCACTGAAGCTTTCTTT.

A few counts support this clonotype. The chain links TRBV29-1 to TRBJ2-1; D gene uncertain. Germline V gene lookup returns CDR1 SQVTM and CDR2 ANQGSEA. CDR3 length: 13 amino acids. Trimming pared 7 bases from V and 0 bases from J, leaving 10 bases between. This CDR3 reads CSARAFSYNEQFF. Here the CDR3 DNA reads TGCAGCGCGAGAGCGTTCTCCTACAATGAGCAGTTCTTC.

The rearrangement joins TRBV14 to TRBJ2-1, with TRBD2 matching 7 bases. V shed 4 bases and J 9 bases; nucleotides not matched to a gene: 15. Looked up from germline, CDR1 is SGHDN and CDR2 is FVKESK. This CDR3 spans 16 amino acids. The CDR3 is CASSPRLAGLGGEQFF. Here the CDR3 DNA reads TGTGCCAGCAGCCCTAGACTAGCCGGACTCGGGGGTGAGCAGTTCTTC.

V is TRBV4-1 and J is TRBJ1-1; 8 positions agree with TRBD1. Germline values: CDR1 MGHRA, CDR2 YSYEKL. V lost 3 bases to trimming and J lost 3 bases; unmatched junction nucleotides: 15. The CDR3 contains 18 residues. The CDR3 DNA reads TGCGCCAGCAGCCATTACAGGGGGGGTACACAGGGTTACACTGAAGCTTTCTTT. Its protein product is CASSHYRGGTQGYTEAFF.

This clonotype showed up just a few times. The rearrangement links TRBV11-2 to TRBJ2-1, with 8 bases lining up with TRBD2. This CDR3 is built from 16 residues. J lost 12 bases, V lost 2 bases, and 15 bases had no gene match. The germline gives CDR1 SGHAT, CDR2 FQNNGV. CDR3 residues: CASSLNPSGSQAPQFF. DNA for the CDR3: TGTGCCAGCAGCTTAAACCCGAGCGGGAGCCAGGCTCCGCAGTTCTTC.

This rearrangement joins TRBV12-3 or TRBV12-4 to TRBJ2-3, with D unresolved. V shed 9 bases and J shed 5 bases, with 15 bases lying between them. The CDR3 contains 13 residues. CDR3 DNA sequence: TGTGCCAGTGGGAATCGGGCAGGAGATACGCAGTATTTT. This sequence encodes CASGNRAGDTQYF.

The chain recombines TRBV2 with TRBJ1-1, with TRBD1 as a possible D gene (6 bases). Per germline, CDR1 SNHLY and CDR2 FYNNEI. The CDR3 sequence is 15 residues long. Trimming left V 2 bases short and J 3 bases short, with 13 bases between. The CDR3 loop reads CASSEKGGAYTEAFF. The CDR3 DNA is TGTGCCAGCAGTGAAAAGGGGGGGGCCTACACTGAAGCTTTCTTT.

The rearrangement links TRBV27 to TRBJ1-1; no definite D call. The CDR3 extends over 14 amino acids. CDR1 and CDR2 (germline): MNHEY, SMNVEV (reference sequence). The V and J ends lost 2 bases and 4 bases respectively, with 11 bases between them. The CDR3 DNA reads as TGTGCCAGCAGTTTAGAGGCGGTGGGCACTGAAGCTTTCTTT. Its translation is CASSLEAVGTEAFF.

This clonotype has only a few counts. The V call is TRBV11-2, the J call TRBJ1-2; D call uncertain. With 4 bases removed from V and 2 bases from J, the gap between germline ends came to 8 bases. Looked up from germline, CDR1 is SGHAT and CDR2 is FQNNGV. CDR3 length: 13 residues. The CDR3: CASSSMRNYGYTF. The CDR3 bases are TGTGCCAGCAGCTCGATGAGGAACTATGGCTACACCTTC.

This clonotype came up once. This rearrangement joins TRBV5-5 to TRBJ2-4; D uncertain. The end of the DNA fits TRBJ2-5 better, so the J call may be wrong. The V gene's germline CDR1 is SGHKS and CDR2 YYEKEE (reference sequence). This CDR3 has 14 amino acids. In DNA form, the CDR3 reads TGTGCCAGCAGCTTAGGACCTAGATGGGAGACCCAGTACTTC. Translating gives CASSLGPRWETQYF.

This clonotype was observed a handful of times. The rearrangement links TRBV7-2 to TRBJ2-7, with D hard to call. Per germline, CDR1 SGHTA and CDR2 FQGNSA. The ends were cut back, 1 base at V and 6 bases at J, with 13 bases in the middle. This CDR3 is built from 14 residues. CDR3 coding DNA: TGTGCCAGCAGCTTAGATCAGGTGCAGGTCGAGCAGTACTTC. It yields the protein CASSLDQVQVEQYF.

The genes are TRBV7-2 and TRBJ2-7; TRBD2 aligns across 14 bases. The CDR3 has 16 amino acids. V lost 1 base and J lost 7; bases outside the gene matches: 6. Germline-derived CDR1 and CDR2 are SGHTA and FQGNSA. The CDR3 DNA is TGTGCCAGCAGCTTAGGGGGACTAGCGGGAGTGGGAGAGCAGTACTTC. This gives the protein CASSLGGLAGVGEQYF.

The table lists this clonotype with a few counts. This chain joins TRBV7-6 and TRBJ2-7; D gene unclear. CDR1 is SGHVS, CDR2 FNYEAQ, per germline. V was shortened by 8 bases and J by 4 bases, with 15 bases between the two germline ends. The CDR3 contains 13 residues. The CDR3 bases are TGTGCCAGCGGACCCGAGGAGCGTTACGAGCAGTACTTC. Translation gives CASGPEERYEQYF.

The chain carries TRBV20-1 and TRBJ1-1; D call uncertain. The CDR3 extends over 13 amino acids. Germline V gives CDR1 DFQATT, CDR2 SNEGSKA (reference sequence). Deletions cut 5 bases from V and 0 bases from J, with 10 bases between. CDR3 residues: CSARTSLNTEAFF. DNA for the CDR3: TGCAGTGCTCGGACGTCCCTGAACACTGAAGCTTTCTTT.

This clonotype was found a few times. J is TRBJ2-5 and V is TRBV9; TRBD2 aligns across 12 bases. The CDR3 extends over 16 amino acids. V gave up 3 bases and J gave up 7 bases; unmatched junction bases: 10. Germline lookup yields CDR1 SGDLS and CDR2 YYNGEE. CDR3 region: CASSAGLAGTLGTQYF. The CDR3 nucleotides are TGTGCCAGCAGCGCCGGACTAGCGGGGACTTTGGGGACCCAGTACTTC.

This clonotype was counted a few times. The chain's CDR3 is CASSFLQDTQYF. In DNA, the CDR3 is TGTGCCAGCAGTTTCCTCCAGGATACGCAGTATTTT. The chain carries TRBV12-3 or TRBV12-4 and TRBJ2-3, with unresolved D. This CDR3 has 12 amino acids. Trimming left V 3 bases short and J 6 bases short, with 7 bases between.

The DNA for the CDR3 is TGCAGTGCAGCGGAGGGCTTCAATGAGCAGTTCTTC. Translating it yields CSAAEGFNEQFF. This chain uses TRBV20-1 with TRBJ2-1; D might be TRBD2 (6 bases). The CDR3 totals 12 residues. V lost 6 bases, J lost 6 bases, and 12 bases lay in between. Germline loops: CDR1 DFQATT, CDR2 SNEGSKA (reference sequence).

This clonotype was recorded a few times. V is TRBV3-1 and J is TRBJ2-3; D is possibly TRBD2 (6 bases). The germline V gene has CDR1 LGHDT and CDR2 YNNKEL (reference sequence). V lost 1 base and J 2 bases, leaving 13 bases between the germline ends. The CDR3 runs 16 residues. CDR3 region: CASSQVSGAVTDTQYF. The CDR3 coding sequence is TGTGCCAGCAGCCAAGTATCGGGAGCGGTCACAGATACGCAGTATTTT.

This clonotype has just a few counts. The chain uses TRBV27 and TRBJ2-4; the D gene could be TRBD1 or TRBD2 (5 bases each). V lost 5 bases to trimming and J lost 13 bases, with 21 bases between them. Germline values: CDR1 MNHEY, CDR2 SMNVEV (reference sequence). The CDR3 is 14 amino acids. DNA of the CDR3: TGTGCCAGCAGTCTCAACCGGGACGCGCGGAAGCAGTACTTC. Its translation: CASSLNRDARKQYF.

The chain has TRBV7-2 and TRBJ2-7; 9 nucleotides align to TRBD1. Per germline, CDR1 SGHTA and CDR2 FQGNSA. V shed 5 bases, J shed 5 bases, and the junction held 7 bases outside the gene matches. This CDR3 has 14 residues. In DNA form, the CDR3 reads TGTGCCAGCAGCCCTTGGACAGGGGTCAACGAGCAGTACTTC. Translation: CASSPWTGVNEQYF.

The chain joins TRBV18 to TRBJ2-3; the match to TRBD2 covers 13 bases. Looked up from germline, CDR1 is KGHSH and CDR2 is LQKENI. The J segment lost 6 bases and the V segment lost 3 bases, leaving 9 bases of the junction unmatched. The CDR3 spans 17 residues. The DNA of the CDR3 is TGTGCCAGCTCACCGAAGCCACCGGGACTAGCGGGGGATACGCAGTATTTT. Translated, it gives CASSPKPPGLAGDTQYF.

This chain joins TRBV28 and TRBJ2-7; perhaps TRBD2 as D (5 bases). This CDR3 is built from 13 residues. CDR1 is MDHEN, CDR2 SYDVKM, per germline. The V end was cut by 5 bases, the J end by 3 bases, with 11 bases between. CDR3 residues: CASSPSRGYEQYF. The DNA for the CDR3 is TGTGCCAGCAGTCCGTCCCGGGGCTACGAGCAGTACTTC. The variable domain in full, with the rest retrieved from reference TRBV28 and TRBJ2-7, is DVKVTQSSRYLVKRTGEKVFLECVQDMDHENMFWYRQDPGLGLRLIYFSYDVKMKEKGDIPEGYSVSREKKERFSLILESASTNQTSMYLCASSPSRGYEQYFGPGTRLTVT.

The chain joins TRBV7-9 to TRBJ1-1; D unresolved. Germline V gene sequence: CDR1 SEHNR, CDR2 FQNEAQ (reference sequence). There are 15 residues in the CDR3. Trimming left V 5 bases short and J 0 bases short, with 13 bases between. The DNA for the CDR3 is TGTGCCAGCAGCCCTCGAAGGATTCTGAACACTGAAGCTTTCTTT. Residues: CASSPRRILNTEAFF.

CDR3 protein: CASSLAPDFYQETQYF. DNA of the CDR3: TGTGCCAGCAGCTTAGCCCCTGATTTTTACCAAGAGACCCAGTACTTC. The V gene is TRBV11-2, the J gene TRBJ2-5; D gene uncertain. CDR3 size: 16 residues. V lost 1 base to trimming and J lost 0 bases, with 12 bases between them. The germline CDR1 and CDR2 sequences are SGHAT and FQNNGV.

This clonotype has only a few counts. This chain uses TRBV20-1 with TRBJ1-1; TRBD1 might be the D (5 bases). The CDR3 extends over 13 amino acids. V lost 2 bases and J 2 bases, leaving 9 bases between the germline ends. The germline V gene encodes CDR1 DFQATT and CDR2 SNEGSKA (reference sequence). CDR3 protein: CSARRDGNTEAFF. The CDR3 DNA follows: TGCAGTGCTAGACGGGACGGAAACACTGAAGCTTTCTTT.

V gene TRBV25-1 combines with J gene TRBJ1-2; D not resolved. V lost 4 bases and J lost 6, with 12 bases in between. Germline loops: CDR1 MGHDK, CDR2 SYGVNS. This CDR3 region has 13 residues. The CDR3 sequence is CASSARELHGYTF. For the CDR3, the DNA is TGTGCCAGCAGTGCACGGGAGCTCCATGGCTACACCTTC.

This chain's CDR3 is CASSLEIMGLAAYEQYF. The CDR3, as DNA: TGTGCCAGCAGCTTAGAAATTATGGGTTTGGCGGCCTACGAGCAGTACTTC. V gene TRBV7-2 combines with J gene TRBJ2-7; D gene uncertain. V was pared by 1 base and J by 2 bases, with 18 bases between. From germline, CDR1 is SGHTA and CDR2 FQGNSA. This CDR3 contains 17 residues.